The next 5 T cell receptor beta chains were all read from a single sample in a study of T cells after yellow fever vaccination. MiXCR, applied by TCRdb to the 5' RACE reads, yields one record per CDR3 protein. There are just under 600,000 distinct CDR3 sequences in the sample; roughly 13% occur only once, and more than 12% lies in the top ten. The sample here was PBMCs, taken on the day of the yellow fever booster vaccination. These TCRs come from a man in his thirties or forties who received the YFV17D yellow fever vaccine.

Only a few counts were recorded for this clonotype. This sequence joins TRBV3-1 and TRBJ1-4; no definite D call. The V end lost 5 bases, the J end lost 3 bases, and 10 bases lay between the germline ends. This CDR3 region has 14 residues. Per the germline V gene, CDR1 is LGHDT and CDR2 is YNNKEL (reference sequence). The CDR3 sequence is CASSGVASNEKLFF. CDR3 DNA sequence: TGTGCCAGCAGCGGCGTGGCCTCTAATGAAAAACTGTTTTTT.

The DNA for the CDR3 is TGTGCCAGCAGTTACGCTCATTTGCGCACCGGGGAGCTGTTTTTT. It is translated as CASSYAHLRTGELFF. The rearrangement links TRBV6-5 to TRBJ2-2; D gene ambiguous. The CDR3 spans 15 residues. Trimming took off 2 bases at V and 4 bases at J, with 11 bases between the two ends. Germline assignment: CDR1 MNHEY and CDR2 SVGAGI.

This clonotype came up a few times. The V and J genes are TRBV19 and TRBJ2-2; D remains unclear. V was clipped by 6 bases and J by 4 bases, with 9 bases between them. Germline V gene lookup returns CDR1 LNHDA and CDR2 SQIVND (reference sequence). The CDR3 contains 13 residues. CDR3 residues: CASSPRPTGELFF. The CDR3 DNA sequence: TGTGCCAGTAGCCCGCGGCCCACCGGGGAGCTGTTTTTT. Full variable domain (remainder filled in from reference TRBV19 and TRBJ2-2): DGGITQSPKYLFRKEGQNVTLSCEQNLNHDAMYWYRQDPGQGLRLIYYSQIVNDFQKGDIAEGYSVSREKKESFPLTVTSAQKNPTAFYLCASSPRPTGELFFGEGSRLTVL.

This clonotype showed up just a few times. V gene TRBV20-1 combines with J gene TRBJ2-5; maybe TRBD2 (5 bases). The V and J ends lost 5 bases and 1 base respectively, with 23 bases between them. The CDR3 consists of 17 residues. CDR1 DFQATT and CDR2 SNEGSKA come from the germline V gene (reference sequence). CDR3 sequence reads: CSALILAPSGSQETQYF. Here the CDR3 DNA reads TGCAGTGCTTTAATCCTAGCTCCTAGTGGGTCCCAAGAGACCCAGTACTTC.

The CDR3 DNA reads as TGTGCCAGCAGTTACTTTAGGGAGACCCAGTACTTC. Amino acid sequence: CASSYFRETQYF. J is TRBJ2-5 and V is TRBV6-6; D is uncertain. The germline V gene has CDR1 MNHNY and CDR2 SVGAGI (reference sequence). V lost 1 base, J lost 5 bases, and 5 bases lay in between. CDR3 length equals 12 residues.